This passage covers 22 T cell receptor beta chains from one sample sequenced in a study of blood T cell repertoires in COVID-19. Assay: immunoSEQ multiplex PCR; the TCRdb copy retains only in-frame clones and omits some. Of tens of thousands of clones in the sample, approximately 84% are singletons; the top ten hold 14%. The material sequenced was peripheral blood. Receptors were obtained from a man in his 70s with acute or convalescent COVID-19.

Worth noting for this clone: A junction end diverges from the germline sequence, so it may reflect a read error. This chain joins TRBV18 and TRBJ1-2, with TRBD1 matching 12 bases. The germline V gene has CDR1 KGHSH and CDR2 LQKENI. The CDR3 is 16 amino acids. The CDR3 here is CASSPIGTGGDYRYTF. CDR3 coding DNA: TGTGCCAGCTCACCCATCGGGACAGGGGGCGACTATCGCTACACCTTC.

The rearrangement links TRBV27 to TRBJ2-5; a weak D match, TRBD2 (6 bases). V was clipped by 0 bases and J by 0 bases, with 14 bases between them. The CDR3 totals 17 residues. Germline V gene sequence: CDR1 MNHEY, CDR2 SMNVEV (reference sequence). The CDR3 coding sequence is TGTGCCAGCAGTTTATCGAGTCGGGGGTTAGACCAAGAGACCCAGTACTTC. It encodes CASSLSSRGLDQETQYF.

The CDR3 reads CASSSQGLGYTF. The CDR3 region has the DNA TGCGCCAGCAGCTCACAGGGATTGGGCTACACCTTC. V usage is TRBV5-1 and J usage is TRBJ1-2; maybe TRBD1 (6 bases). V lost 3 bases, J lost 8 bases, and 11 bases lay in between. CDR3 length: 12 amino acids. Germline CDR1 and CDR2: SGHRS and YFSETQ. The complete variable domain, with remaining parts taken from reference TRBV5-1 and TRBJ1-2, reads KAGVTQTPRYLIKTRGQQVTLSCSPISGHRSVSWYQQTPGQGLQFLFEYFSETQRNKGNFPGRFSGRQFSNSRSEMNVSTLELGDSALYLCASSSQGLGYTFGSGTRLTVV.

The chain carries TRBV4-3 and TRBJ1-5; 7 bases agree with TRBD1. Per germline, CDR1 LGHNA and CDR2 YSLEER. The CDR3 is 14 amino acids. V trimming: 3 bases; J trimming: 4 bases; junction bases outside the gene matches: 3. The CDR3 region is CASSQDRLNQPQHF. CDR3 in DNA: TGCGCCAGCAGCCAGGACAGGCTTAATCAGCCCCAGCATTTT.

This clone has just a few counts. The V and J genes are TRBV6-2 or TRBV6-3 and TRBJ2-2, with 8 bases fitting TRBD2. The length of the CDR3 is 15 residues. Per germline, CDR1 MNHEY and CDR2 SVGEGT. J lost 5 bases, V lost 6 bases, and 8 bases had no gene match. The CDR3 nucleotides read TGTGCCAGCAGCAGAGCGGGAGCCGGAACCGGGGAGCTGTTTTTT. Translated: CASSRAGAGTGELFF.

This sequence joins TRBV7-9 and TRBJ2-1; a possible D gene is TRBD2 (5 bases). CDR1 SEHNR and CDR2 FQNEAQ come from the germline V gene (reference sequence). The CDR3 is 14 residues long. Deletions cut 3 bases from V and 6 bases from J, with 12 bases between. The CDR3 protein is CASSFLVSANEQFF. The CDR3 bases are TGTGCCAGCAGCTTCCTCGTTAGCGCCAATGAGCAGTTCTTC.

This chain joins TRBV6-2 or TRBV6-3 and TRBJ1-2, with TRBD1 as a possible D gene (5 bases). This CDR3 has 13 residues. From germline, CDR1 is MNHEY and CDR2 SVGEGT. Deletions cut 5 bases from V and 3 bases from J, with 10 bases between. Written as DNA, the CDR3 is TGTGCCAGCAGTCAAGGGGATCACTATGGCTACACCTTC. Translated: CASSQGDHYGYTF.

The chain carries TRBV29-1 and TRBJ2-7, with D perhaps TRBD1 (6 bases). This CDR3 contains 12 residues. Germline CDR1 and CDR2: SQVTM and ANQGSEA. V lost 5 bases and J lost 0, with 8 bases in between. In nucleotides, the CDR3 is TGCAGCGTTAAACAGGGCTCCTACGAGCAGTACTTC. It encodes CSVKQGSYEQYF.

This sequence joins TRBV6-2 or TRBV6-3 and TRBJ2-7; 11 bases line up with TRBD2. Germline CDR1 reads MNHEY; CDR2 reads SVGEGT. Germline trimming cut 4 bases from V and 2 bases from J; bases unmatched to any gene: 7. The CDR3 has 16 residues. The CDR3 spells CASSSPSGRFAYEQYF. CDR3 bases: TGTGCCAGCAGTTCCCCTAGCGGGAGGTTCGCCTACGAGCAGTACTTC.

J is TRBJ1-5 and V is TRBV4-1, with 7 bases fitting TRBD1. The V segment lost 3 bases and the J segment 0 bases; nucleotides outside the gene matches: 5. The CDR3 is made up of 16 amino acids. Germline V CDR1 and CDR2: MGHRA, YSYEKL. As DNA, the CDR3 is TGCGCCAGCAGCCAGGGACAGACCATTAGCAATCAGCCCCAGCATTTT. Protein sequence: CASSQGQTISNQPQHF.

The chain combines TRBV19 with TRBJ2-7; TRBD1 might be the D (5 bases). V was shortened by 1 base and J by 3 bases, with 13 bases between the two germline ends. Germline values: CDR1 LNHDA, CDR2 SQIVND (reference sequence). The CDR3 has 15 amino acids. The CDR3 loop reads CASSIATDSIYEQYF. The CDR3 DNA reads TGTGCCAGTAGTATAGCGACAGACTCCATCTACGAGCAGTACTTC.

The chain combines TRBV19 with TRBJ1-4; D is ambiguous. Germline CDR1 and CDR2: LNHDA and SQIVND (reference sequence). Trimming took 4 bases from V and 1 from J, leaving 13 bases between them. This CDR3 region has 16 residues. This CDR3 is CASSTSGVVTNEKLFF. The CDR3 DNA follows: TGTGCCAGTAGTACCTCCGGAGTGGTAACTAATGAAAAACTGTTTTTT.

CDR3 protein: CASRSGTGGDQPQHF. In DNA form, the CDR3 reads TGTGCCAGTAGATCCGGGACAGGGGGGGATCAGCCCCAGCATTTT. The V and J genes are TRBV19 and TRBJ1-5, with 11 bases matching TRBD1. The J segment lost 5 bases and the V segment lost 6 bases, leaving 6 bases of the junction unmatched. Germline CDR1 is LNHDA and CDR2 is SQIVND (reference sequence). The CDR3 totals 15 residues.

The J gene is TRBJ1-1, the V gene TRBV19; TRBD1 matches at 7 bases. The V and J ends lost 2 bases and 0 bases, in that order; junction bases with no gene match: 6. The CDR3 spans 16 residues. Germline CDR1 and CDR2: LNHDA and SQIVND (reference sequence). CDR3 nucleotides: TGTGCCAGTAGTATATGGGGGCAGGGGGTGAACACTGAAGCTTTCTTT. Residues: CASSIWGQGVNTEAFF.

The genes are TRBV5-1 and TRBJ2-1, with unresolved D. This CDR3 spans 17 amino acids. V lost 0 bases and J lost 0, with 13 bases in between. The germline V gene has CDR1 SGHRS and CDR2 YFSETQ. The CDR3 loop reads CASSLGPLVSSYNEQFF. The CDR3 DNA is TGCGCCAGCAGCTTGGGCCCCCTGGTTAGCTCCTACAATGAGCAGTTCTTC.

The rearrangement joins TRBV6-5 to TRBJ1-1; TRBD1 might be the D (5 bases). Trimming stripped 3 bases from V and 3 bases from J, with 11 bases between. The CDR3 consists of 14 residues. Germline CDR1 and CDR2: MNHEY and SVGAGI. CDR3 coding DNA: TGTGCCAGCAGTTATGGGGGGGGTTACACTGAAGCTTTCTTT. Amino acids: CASSYGGGYTEAFF.

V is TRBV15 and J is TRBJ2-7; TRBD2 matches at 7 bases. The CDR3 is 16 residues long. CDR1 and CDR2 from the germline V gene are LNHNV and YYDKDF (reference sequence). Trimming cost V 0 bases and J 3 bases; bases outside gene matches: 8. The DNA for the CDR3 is TGTGCCACCAGCAGAGATCTCTCGGGAGGTCGCTACGAGCAGTACTTC. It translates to CATSRDLSGGRYEQYF. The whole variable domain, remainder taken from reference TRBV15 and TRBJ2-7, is DAMVIQNPRYQVTQFGKPVTLSCSQTLNHNVMYWYQQKSSQAPKLLFHYYDKDFNNEADTPDNFQSRRPNTSFCFLDIRSPGLGDTAMYLCATSRDLSGGRYEQYFGPGTRLTVT.

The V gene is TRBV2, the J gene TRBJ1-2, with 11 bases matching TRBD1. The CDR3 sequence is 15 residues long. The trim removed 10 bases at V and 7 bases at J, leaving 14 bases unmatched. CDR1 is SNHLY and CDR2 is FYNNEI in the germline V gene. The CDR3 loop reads CANVFPGQGDSGYTF. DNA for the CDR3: TGTGCCAACGTTTTTCCGGGACAGGGGGATTCTGGCTACACCTTC.

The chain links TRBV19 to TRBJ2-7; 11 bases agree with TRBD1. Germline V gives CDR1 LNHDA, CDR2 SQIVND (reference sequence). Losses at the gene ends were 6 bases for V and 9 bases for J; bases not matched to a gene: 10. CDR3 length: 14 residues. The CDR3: CASRIQGDRGAQYF. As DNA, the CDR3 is TGTGCCAGTAGAATTCAGGGGGACAGGGGGGCGCAGTACTTC.

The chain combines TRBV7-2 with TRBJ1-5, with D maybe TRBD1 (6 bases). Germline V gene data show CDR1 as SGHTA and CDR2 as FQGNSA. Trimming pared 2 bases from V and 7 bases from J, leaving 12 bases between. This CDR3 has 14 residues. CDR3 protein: CASSLTGLQQPQHF. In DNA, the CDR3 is TGTGCCAGCAGCTTAACAGGGCTTCAGCAGCCCCAGCATTTT.

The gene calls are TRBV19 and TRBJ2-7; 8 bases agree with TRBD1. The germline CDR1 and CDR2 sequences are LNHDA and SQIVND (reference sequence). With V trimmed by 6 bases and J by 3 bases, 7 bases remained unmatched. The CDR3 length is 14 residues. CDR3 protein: CASSRQGHDYEQYF. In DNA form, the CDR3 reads TGTGCCAGTAGCCGACAGGGGCATGACTACGAGCAGTACTTC. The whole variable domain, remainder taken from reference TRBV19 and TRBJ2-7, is DGGITQSPKYLFRKEGQNVTLSCEQNLNHDAMYWYRQDPGQGLRLIYYSQIVNDFQKGDIAEGYSVSREKKESFPLTVTSAQKNPTAFYLCASSRQGHDYEQYFGPGTRLTVT.

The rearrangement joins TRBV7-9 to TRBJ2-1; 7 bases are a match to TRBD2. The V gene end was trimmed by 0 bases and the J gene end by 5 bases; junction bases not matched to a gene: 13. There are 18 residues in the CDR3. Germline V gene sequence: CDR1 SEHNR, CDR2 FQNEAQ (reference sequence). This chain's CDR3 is CASSLAVFKGGLNNEQFF. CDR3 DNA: TGTGCCAGCAGCTTAGCCGTATTTAAGGGAGGGTTAAACAATGAGCAGTTCTTC.